This T cell receptor beta chain was sequenced in a study of cytomegalovirus exposure and HLA in healthy donors. The CDR3 runs 13 residues. V shed 3 bases and J shed 12 bases, with 17 bases lying between them. Germline assignment: CDR1 SEHNR and CDR2 FQNEAQ (reference sequence). Primers for the PCR totalled 60 Vbeta and 13 Jbeta. Clones were sequenced by immunoSEQ multiplex PCR, and TCRdb holds only the in-frame ones, with some missing. The sample contains 70,000 to 95,000 clones, around 80% of which appear only once. This clone was observed a few times. The rearrangement joins TRBV7-9 to TRBJ1-1; D is possibly TRBD1 (6 bases). The clonotype comes from a man between 40 and 49 years old in good health and CMV-seronegative. The sample taken for sequencing was PBMCs. The CDR3 bases are TGTGCCAGCAGCTTTGGGGGGGCGACCGAAACTTTCTTT. It is translated as CASSFGGATETFF.